Presented here are 3 T cell receptor beta chains from one specimen sequenced in a study of T cell changes during pregnancy in multiple sclerosis. Sequencing used immunoSEQ multiplex PCR; TCRdb keeps in-frame clones, though not all of them. The sample lists around 88,000 clones, more than 85% occurring once. Sequencing was performed on peripheral blood, taken in the first trimester of pregnancy. Every receptor here comes from a female donor with multiple sclerosis, enrolled in a pregnancy study.

Notes on this clone: Different DNA sequences within this sample yield the same CDR3. The V call is TRBV9, the J call TRBJ1-3, with 10 positions matching TRBD1. The trim removed 0 bases at V and 5 bases at J, leaving 8 bases unmatched. Germline loops: CDR1 SGDLS, CDR2 YYNGEE. This CDR3 is 17 amino acids long. CDR3 region: CASSVAWGDRGRNTIYF. CDR3 DNA: TGTGCCAGCAGCGTAGCTTGGGGGGACAGGGGAAGAAACACCATATATTTT.

V is TRBV21-1 and J is TRBJ2-1; TRBD1, the table's D call, was not compared with the DNA. TRBV21-1 counts as a pseudogene. There are 16 residues in the CDR3. This CDR3 reads CASLADRDRAYNEQFF. In nucleotides, the CDR3 is TGTGCCAGCCTAGCAGACCGGGACAGGGCCTACAATGAGCAGTTCTTC.

The V call is TRBV20-1, the J call TRBJ2-4; 11 bases are shared with TRBD1. CDR1 and CDR2 (germline): DFQATT, SNEGSKA (reference sequence). The CDR3 covers 10 residues. J was trimmed by 15 bases and V by 5 bases; bases with no gene match: 3. CDR3 in amino acids: CSASGQGVYF. CDR3 nucleotides: TGCAGTGCTTCGGGACAGGGGGTGTACTTC.